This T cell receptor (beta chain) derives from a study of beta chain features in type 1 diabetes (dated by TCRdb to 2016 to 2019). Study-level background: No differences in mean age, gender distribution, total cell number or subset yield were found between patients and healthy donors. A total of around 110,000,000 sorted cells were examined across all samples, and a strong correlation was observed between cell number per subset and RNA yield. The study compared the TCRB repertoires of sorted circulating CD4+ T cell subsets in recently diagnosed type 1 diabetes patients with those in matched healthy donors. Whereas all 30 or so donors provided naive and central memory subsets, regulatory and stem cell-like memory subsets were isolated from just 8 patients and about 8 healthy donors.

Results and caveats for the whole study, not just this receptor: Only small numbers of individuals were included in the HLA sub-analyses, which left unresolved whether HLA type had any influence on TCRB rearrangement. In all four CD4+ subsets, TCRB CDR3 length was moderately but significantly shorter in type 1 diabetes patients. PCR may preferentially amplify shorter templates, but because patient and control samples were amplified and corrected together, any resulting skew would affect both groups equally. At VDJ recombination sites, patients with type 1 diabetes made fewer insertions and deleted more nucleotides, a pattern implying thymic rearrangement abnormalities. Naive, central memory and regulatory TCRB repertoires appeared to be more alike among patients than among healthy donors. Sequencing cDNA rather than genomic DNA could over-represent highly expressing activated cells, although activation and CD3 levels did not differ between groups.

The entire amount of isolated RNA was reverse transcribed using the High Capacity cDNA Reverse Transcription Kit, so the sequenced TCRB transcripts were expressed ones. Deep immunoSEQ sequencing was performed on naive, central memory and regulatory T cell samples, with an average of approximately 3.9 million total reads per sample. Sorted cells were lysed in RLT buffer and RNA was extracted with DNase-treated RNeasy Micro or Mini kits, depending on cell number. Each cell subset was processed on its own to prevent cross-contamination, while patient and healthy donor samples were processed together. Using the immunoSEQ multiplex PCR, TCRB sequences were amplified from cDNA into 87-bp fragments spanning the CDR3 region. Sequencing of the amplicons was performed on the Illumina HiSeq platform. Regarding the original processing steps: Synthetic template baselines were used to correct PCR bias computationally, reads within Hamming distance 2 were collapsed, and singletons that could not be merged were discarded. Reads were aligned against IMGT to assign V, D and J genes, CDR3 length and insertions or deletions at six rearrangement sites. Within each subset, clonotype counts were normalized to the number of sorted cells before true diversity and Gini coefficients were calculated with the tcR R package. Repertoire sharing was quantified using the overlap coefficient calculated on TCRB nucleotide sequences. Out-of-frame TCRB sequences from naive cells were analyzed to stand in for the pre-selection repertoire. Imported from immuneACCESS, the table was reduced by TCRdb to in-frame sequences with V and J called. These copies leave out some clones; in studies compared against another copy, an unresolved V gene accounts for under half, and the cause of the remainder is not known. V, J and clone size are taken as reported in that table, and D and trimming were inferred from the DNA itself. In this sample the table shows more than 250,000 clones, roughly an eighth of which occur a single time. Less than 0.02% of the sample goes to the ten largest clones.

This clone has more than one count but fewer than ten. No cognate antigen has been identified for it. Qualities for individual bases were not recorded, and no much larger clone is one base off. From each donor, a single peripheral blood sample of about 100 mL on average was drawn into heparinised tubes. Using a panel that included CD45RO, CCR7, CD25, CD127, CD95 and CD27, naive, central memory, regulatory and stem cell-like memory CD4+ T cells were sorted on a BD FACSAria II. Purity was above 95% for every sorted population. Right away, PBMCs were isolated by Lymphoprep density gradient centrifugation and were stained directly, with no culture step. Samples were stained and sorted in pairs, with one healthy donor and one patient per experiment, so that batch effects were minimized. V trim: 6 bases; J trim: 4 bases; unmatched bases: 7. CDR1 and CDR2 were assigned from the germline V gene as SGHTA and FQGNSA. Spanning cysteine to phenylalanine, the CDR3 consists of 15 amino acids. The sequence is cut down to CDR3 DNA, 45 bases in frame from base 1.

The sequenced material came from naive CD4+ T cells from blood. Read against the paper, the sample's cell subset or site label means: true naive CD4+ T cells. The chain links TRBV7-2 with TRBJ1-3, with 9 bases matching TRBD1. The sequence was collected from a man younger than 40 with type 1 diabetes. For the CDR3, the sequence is CASSWDRDGGNTIYF. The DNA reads TGTGCCAGCAGTTGGGACAGGGACGGAGGAAACACCATATATTTT.